The present entry profiles one T cell receptor (beta chain) with its context. The data are from a study of blood T cell repertoires in COVID-19. Sequencing used immunoSEQ multiplex PCR; TCRdb keeps in-frame clones, though not all of them. This sample yields under 300,000 clones, of which approximately 83% are seen a single time; roughly 1.9% belongs to the top ten. V was shortened by 4 bases and J by 0 bases, with 10 bases between the two germline ends. This CDR3 contains 15 residues. Germline values: CDR1 SEHNR, CDR2 FQNEAQ (reference sequence). The sequence came from a man between 25 and 39 years old who had recovered from COVID-19. The chain recombines TRBV7-9 with TRBJ2-1; D might be TRBD2 (5 bases). Sequenced material: peripheral blood. The CDR3 coding sequence is TGTGCCAGCAGCTCCCGAGGGAGCTCCTACAATGAGCAGTTCTTC. It translates to CASSSRGSSYNEQFF.